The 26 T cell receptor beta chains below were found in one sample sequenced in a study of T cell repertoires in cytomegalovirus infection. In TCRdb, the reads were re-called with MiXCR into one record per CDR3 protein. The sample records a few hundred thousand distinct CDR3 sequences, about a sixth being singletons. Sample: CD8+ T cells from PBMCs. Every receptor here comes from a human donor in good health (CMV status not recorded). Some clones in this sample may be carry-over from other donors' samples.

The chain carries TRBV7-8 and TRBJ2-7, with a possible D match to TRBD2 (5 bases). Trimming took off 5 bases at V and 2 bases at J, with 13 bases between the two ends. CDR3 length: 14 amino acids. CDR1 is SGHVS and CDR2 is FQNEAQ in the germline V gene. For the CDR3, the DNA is TGTGCCAGCAGCGCCCAGGAGGATCCCTACGAGCAGTACTTC. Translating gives CASSAQEDPYEQYF.

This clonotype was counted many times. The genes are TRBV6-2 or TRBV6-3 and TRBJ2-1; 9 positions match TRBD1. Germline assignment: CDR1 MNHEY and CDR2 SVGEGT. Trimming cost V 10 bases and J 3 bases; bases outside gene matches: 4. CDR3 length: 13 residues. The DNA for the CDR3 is TGTGCCATCGGGACAGGGCTCTACAATGAGCAGTTCTTC. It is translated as CAIGTGLYNEQFF.

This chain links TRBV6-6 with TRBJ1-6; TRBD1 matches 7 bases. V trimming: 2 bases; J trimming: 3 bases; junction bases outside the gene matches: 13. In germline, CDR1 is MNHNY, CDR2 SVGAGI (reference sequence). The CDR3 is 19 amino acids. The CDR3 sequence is CASSYGGQYDRNYNSPLHF. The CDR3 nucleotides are TGTGCCAGCAGTTACGGGGGACAGTACGACCGAAACTATAATTCACCCCTCCACTTT.

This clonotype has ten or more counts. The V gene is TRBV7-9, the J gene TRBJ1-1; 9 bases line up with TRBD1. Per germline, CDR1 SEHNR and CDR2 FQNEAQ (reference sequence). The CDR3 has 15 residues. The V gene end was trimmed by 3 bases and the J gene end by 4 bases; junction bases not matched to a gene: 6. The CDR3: CASSFLTGGGTEAFF. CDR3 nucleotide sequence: TGTGCCAGCAGCTTCCTAACAGGGGGCGGCACTGAAGCTTTCTTT.

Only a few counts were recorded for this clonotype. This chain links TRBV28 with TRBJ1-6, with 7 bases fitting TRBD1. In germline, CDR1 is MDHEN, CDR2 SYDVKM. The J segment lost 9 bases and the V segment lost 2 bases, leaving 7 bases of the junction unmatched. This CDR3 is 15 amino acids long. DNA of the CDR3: TGTGCCAGCAGTTTAGTCGGGACAGTCCGTTCACCCCTCCACTTT. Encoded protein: CASSLVGTVRSPLHF.

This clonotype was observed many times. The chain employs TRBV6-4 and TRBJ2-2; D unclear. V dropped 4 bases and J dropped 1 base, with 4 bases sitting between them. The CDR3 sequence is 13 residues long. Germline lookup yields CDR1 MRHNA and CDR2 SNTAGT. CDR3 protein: CASSAGNTGELFF. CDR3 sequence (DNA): TGTGCCAGCAGTGCAGGGAACACCGGGGAGCTGTTTTTT.

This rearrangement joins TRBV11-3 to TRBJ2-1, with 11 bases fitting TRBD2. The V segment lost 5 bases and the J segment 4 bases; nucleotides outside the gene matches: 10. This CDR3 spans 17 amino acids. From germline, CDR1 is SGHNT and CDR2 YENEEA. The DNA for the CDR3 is TGTGCCAGCAGCGCCTATCCGACTAGCGGGGCATACAATGAGCAGTTCTTC. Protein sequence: CASSAYPTSGAYNEQFF.

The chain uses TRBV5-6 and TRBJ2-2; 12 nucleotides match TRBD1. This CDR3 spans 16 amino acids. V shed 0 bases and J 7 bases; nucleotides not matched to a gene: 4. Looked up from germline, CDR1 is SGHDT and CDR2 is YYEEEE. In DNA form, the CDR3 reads TGTGCCAGCAGCTTGGAGGGGACAGGGGGCGGCGGGGAGCTGTTTTTT. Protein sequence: CASSLEGTGGGGELFF.

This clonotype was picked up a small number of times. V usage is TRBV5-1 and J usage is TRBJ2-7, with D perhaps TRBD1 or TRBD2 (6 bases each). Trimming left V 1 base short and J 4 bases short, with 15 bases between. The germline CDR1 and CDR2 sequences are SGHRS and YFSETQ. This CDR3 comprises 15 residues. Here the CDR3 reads CASSLSGPGAYEQYF. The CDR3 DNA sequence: TGCGCCAGCAGCTTGAGCGGGCCGGGGGCGTACGAGCAGTACTTC.

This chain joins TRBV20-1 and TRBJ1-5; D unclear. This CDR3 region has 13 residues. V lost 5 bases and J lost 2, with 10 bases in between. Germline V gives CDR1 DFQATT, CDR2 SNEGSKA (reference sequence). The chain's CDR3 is CSALPRGNQPQHF. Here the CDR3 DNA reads TGCAGTGCTCTCCCTCGGGGCAATCAGCCCCAGCATTTT.

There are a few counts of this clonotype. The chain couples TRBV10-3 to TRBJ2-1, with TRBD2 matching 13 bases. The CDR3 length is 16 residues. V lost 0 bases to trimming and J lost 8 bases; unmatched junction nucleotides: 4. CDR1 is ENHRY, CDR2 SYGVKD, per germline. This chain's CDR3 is CAISESTSGGVYEQFF. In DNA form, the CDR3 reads TGTGCCATCAGTGAGTCTACTAGCGGGGGGGTCTATGAGCAGTTCTTC.

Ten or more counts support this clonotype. In nucleotides, the CDR3 is TGTGCCAGCAGCTTACCGACAGGGGTGGAGACCCAGTACTTC. It encodes CASSLPTGVETQYF. This chain uses TRBV7-2 with TRBJ2-5, with 8 bases identical to TRBD1. The CDR3 spans 14 residues. Germline values: CDR1 SGHTA, CDR2 FQGNSA. V was clipped by 2 bases and J by 5 bases; unmatched bases: 4.

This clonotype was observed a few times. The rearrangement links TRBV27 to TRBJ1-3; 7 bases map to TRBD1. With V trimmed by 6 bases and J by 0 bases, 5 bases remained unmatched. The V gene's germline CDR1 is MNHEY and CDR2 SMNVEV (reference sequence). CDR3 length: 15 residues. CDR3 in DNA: TGTGCCAGCAGCCTGACAGGGAGCTCTGGAAACACCATATATTTT. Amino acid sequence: CASSLTGSSGNTIYF.

Written as DNA, the CDR3 is TGTGCCAGCAGCCAAGACGACGCTTCTGGCCGCGAGCAGTACTTC. It is translated as CASSQDDASGREQYF. The V and J genes are TRBV3-1 and TRBJ2-7; D is unclear. CDR1 LGHDT and CDR2 YNNKEL come from the germline V gene (reference sequence). The CDR3 extends over 15 amino acids. V lost 0 bases and J 6 bases, leaving 15 bases between the germline ends.

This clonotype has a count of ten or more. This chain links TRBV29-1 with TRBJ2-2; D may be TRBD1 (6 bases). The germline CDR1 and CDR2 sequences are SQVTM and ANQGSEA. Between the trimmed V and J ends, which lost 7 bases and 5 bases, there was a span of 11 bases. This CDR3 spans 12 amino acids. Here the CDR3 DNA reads TGCAGCGGCAGGGGATGGACCGGGGAGCTGTTTTTT. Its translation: CSGRGWTGELFF.

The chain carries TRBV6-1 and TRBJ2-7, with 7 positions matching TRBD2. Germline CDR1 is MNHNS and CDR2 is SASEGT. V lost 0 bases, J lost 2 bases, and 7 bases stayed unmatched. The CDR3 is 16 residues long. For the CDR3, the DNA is TGTGCCAGCAGTGAAGCGTTGACGGGGGGAACCTACGAGCAGTACTTC. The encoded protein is CASSEALTGGTYEQYF.

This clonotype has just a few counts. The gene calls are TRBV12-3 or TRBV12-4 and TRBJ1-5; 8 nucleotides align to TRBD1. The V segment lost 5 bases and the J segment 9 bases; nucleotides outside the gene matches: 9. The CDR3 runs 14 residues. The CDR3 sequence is CASSTGQGGRPQHF. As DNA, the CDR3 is TGTGCCAGCAGTACCGGACAGGGAGGAAGGCCCCAGCATTTT.

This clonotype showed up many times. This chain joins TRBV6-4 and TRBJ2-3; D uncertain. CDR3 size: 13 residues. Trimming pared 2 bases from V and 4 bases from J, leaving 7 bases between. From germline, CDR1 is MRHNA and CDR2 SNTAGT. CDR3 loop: CASSDGHPDTQYF. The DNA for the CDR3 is TGTGCCAGCAGTGACGGGCACCCAGATACGCAGTATTTT.

CDR3 protein: CASSEYFGGTTYEQYF. The CDR3 DNA reads as TGTGCCAGCAGTGAATATTTTGGGGGGACCACCTACGAGCAGTACTTC. The genes are TRBV25-1 and TRBJ2-7; D perhaps matches TRBD2 (6 bases). The CDR3 extends over 16 amino acids. Germline V lookup: CDR1 MGHDK, CDR2 SYGVNS. V was trimmed by 0 bases and J by 2 bases, leaving 14 bases between them.

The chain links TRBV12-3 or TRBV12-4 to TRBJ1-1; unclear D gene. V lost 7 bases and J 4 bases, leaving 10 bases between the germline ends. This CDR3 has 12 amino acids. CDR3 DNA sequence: TGTGCCAGCACCGTTGGTGGCACTGAAGCTTTCTTT. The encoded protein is CASTVGGTEAFF.

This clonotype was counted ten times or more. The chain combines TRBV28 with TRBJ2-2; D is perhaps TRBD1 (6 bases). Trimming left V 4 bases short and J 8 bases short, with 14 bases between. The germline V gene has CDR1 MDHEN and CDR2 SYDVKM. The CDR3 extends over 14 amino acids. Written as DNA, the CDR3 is TGTGCCAGCAGTTCTCATCGGCAGGGGGGGGAGCTGTTTTTT. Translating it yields CASSSHRQGGELFF.

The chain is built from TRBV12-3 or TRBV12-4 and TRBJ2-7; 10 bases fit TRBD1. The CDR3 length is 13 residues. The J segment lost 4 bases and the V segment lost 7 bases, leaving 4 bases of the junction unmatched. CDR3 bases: TGTGCCAGCAAGGGACAGGGGTCTTACGAGCAGTACTTC. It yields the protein CASKGQGSYEQYF.

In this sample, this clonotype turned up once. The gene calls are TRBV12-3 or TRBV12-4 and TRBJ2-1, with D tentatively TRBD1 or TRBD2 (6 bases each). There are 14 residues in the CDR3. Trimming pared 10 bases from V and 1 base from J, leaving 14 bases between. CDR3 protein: CATKLGGSYNEQFF. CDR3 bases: TGTGCCACCAAACTAGGGGGGTCCTACAATGAGCAGTTCTTC.

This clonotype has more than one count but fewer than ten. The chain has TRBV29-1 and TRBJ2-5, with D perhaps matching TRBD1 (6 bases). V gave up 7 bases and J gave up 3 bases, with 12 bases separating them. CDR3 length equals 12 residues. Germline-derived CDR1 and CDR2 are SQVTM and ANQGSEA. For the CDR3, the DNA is TGCAGCGCCCGACAGGACAAAGAGACCCAGTACTTC. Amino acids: CSARQDKETQYF.

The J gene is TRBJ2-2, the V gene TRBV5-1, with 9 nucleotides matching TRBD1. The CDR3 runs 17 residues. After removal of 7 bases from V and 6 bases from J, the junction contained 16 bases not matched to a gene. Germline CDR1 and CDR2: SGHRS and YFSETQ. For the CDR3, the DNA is TGCGCCAGCCTACAGGGGGCACAAGGTCCTCTACCCGGGGAGCTGTTTTTT. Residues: CASLQGAQGPLPGELFF.

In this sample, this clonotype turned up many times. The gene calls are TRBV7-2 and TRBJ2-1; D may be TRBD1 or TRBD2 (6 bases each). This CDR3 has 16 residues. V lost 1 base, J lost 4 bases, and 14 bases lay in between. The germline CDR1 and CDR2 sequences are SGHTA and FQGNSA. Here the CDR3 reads CASSLVSGGLYNEQFF. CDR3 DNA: TGTGCCAGCAGCTTAGTTTCCGGGGGCCTTTACAATGAGCAGTTCTTC.